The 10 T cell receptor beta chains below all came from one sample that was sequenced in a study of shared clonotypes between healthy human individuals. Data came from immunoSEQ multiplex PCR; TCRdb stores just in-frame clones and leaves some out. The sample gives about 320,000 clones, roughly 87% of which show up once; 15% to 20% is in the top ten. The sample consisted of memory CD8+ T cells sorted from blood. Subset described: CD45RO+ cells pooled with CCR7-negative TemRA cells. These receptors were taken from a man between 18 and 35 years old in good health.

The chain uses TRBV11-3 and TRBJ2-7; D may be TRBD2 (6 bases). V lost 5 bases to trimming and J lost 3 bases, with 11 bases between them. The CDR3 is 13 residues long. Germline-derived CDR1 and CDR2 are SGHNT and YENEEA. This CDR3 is CASSPSASYEQYF. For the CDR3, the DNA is TGTGCCAGCAGCCCTAGCGCGAGCTACGAGCAGTACTTC. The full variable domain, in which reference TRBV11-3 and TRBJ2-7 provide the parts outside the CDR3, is EAGVVQSPRYKIIEKKQPVAFWCNPISGHNTLYWYLQNLGQGPELLIRYENEEAVDDSQLPKDRFSAERLKGVDSTLKIQPAELGDSAVYLCASSPSASYEQYFGPGTRLTVT.

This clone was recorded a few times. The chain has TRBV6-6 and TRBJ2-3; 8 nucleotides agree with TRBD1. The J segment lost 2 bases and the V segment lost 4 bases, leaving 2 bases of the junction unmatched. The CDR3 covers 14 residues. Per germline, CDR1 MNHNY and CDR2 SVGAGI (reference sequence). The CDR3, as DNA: TGTGCCAGCAGTTGGACAGGGCTCACAGATACGCAGTATTTT. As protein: CASSWTGLTDTQYF.

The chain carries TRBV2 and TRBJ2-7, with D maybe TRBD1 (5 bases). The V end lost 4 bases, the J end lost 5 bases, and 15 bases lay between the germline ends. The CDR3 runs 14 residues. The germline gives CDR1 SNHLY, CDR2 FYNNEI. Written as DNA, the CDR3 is TGTGCCAGCAGTGTACCCTTAGGGGCCCACGAGCAGTACTTC. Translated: CASSVPLGAHEQYF.

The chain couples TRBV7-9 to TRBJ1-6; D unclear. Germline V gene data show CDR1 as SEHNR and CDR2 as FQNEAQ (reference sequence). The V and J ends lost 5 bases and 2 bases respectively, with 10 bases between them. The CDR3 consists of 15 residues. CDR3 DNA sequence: TGTGCCAGCAGCCAGACCGGGCCCTATAATTCACCCCTCCACTTT. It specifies CASSQTGPYNSPLHF. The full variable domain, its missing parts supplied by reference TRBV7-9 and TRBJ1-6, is DTGVSQNPRHKITKRGQNVTFRCDPISEHNRLYWYRQTLGQGPEFLTYFQNEAQLEKSRLLSDRFSAERPKGSFSTLEIQRTEQGDSAMYLCASSQTGPYNSPLHFGNGTRLTVT.

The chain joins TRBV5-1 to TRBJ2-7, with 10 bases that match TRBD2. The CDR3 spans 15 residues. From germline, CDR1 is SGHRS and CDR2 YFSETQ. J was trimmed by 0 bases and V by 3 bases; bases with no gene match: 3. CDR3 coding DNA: TGCGCCAGCAGCTGGTGGACTAGCGGCTCCTACGAGCAGTACTTC. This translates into CASSWWTSGSYEQYF.

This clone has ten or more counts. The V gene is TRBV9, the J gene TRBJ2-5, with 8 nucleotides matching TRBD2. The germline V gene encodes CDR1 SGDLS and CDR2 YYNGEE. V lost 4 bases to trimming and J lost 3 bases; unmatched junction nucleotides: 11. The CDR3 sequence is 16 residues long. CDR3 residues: CASSIHSGVGEETQYF. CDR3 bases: TGTGCCAGCAGCATCCATAGCGGGGTAGGGGAAGAGACCCAGTACTTC.

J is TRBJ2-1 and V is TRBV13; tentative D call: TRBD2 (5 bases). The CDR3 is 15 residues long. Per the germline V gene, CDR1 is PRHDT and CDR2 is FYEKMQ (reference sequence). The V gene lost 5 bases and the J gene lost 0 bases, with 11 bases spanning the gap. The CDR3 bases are TGTGCCAGCAGCAACAGCGGAAGCTCCTACAATGAGCAGTTCTTC. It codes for CASSNSGSSYNEQFF.

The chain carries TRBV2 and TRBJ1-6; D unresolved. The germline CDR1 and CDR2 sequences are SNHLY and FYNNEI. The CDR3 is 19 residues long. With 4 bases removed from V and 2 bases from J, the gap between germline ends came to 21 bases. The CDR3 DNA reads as TGTGCCAGCAGTGGGGGTGGGGAGTTGGGAAGGACCTATAATTCACCCCTCCACTTT. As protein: CASSGGGELGRTYNSPLHF.

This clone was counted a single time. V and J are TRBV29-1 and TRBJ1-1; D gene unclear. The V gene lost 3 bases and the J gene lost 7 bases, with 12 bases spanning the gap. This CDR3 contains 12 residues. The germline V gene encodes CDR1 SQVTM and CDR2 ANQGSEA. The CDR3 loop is CSVDLFGSEAFF. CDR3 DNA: TGCAGCGTTGACTTATTCGGAAGTGAAGCTTTCTTT.

The CDR3 bases are TGTGCCAGCAGTGTTGGGGACAGCGTCTATGGCTACACCTTC. It specifies CASSVGDSVYGYTF. The chain couples TRBV6-1 to TRBJ1-2; 7 nucleotides match TRBD1. The CDR3 has 14 residues. The germline V gene has CDR1 MNHNS and CDR2 SASEGT. Trimming removed 4 bases from V and 4 bases from J; junction bases left unmatched: 6.